The 29 T cell receptor beta chains given below trace back to one sample, sequenced in a study of memory CD4+ T cells and cytomegalovirus serostatus. Single viable CD3+CD4+CD8-CD45RO+ cells were sorted as the memory CD4+ T cells. Sequenced by immunoSEQ multiplex PCR; TCRdb stores in-frame clones only, minus some. The top ten clones hold 0.94% of a sample with approximately 47,000 clones, 78% of them seen once. Sequencing was performed on memory CD4+ T cells from blood. These receptors were taken from an adult in good health and CMV-seronegative.

The rearrangement joins TRBV30 to TRBJ2-5; D gene unclear. TRBJ2-7 explains the end of the DNA better; the J call may be wrong. CDR3 length: 11 amino acids. Per the germline V gene, CDR1 is GTSNPN and CDR2 is SVGIG (reference sequence). The CDR3 nucleotides are TGTGCCTGGGCAGACTCCTACGAGCAGTACTTC. It yields the protein CAWADSYEQYF.

This clone showed up just a few times. The gene calls are TRBV28 and TRBJ1-2; no clear D gene. CDR1 is MDHEN and CDR2 is SYDVKM in the germline V gene. The CDR3 contains 14 residues. V gave up 2 bases and J gave up 4 bases, with 11 bases separating them. The CDR3 here is CASSLGSETYGYTF. The CDR3 nucleotides read TGTGCCAGCAGTTTAGGTTCCGAGACCTATGGCTACACCTTC.

V and J are TRBV7-9 and TRBJ1-4; possibly TRBD1 for D (6 bases). Trimming cost V 4 bases and J 5 bases, with 14 bases left between them. This CDR3 has 15 residues. Germline V gene lookup returns CDR1 SEHNR and CDR2 FQNEAQ (reference sequence). The CDR3 coding sequence is TGTGCCAGCAGCTCTCGACAGGAACGCAATGAAAAACTGTTTTTT. Its translation is CASSSRQERNEKLFF.

This chain joins TRBV10-3 and TRBJ1-6, with D perhaps TRBD1 (6 bases). Per the germline V gene, CDR1 is ENHRY and CDR2 is SYGVKD. Trimming left V 4 bases short and J 0 bases short, with 16 bases between. The CDR3 totals 18 residues. CDR3 in amino acids: CAISARNRGSSYNSPLHF. The DNA of the CDR3 is TGTGCCATCAGTGCCAGAAATAGGGGGTCCTCCTATAATTCACCCCTCCACTTT.

The V gene is TRBV19, the J gene TRBJ1-4; D gene uncertain. The CDR3 covers 14 residues. Trimming cost V 5 bases and J 4 bases, with 11 bases left between them. CDR1 LNHDA and CDR2 SQIVND come from the germline V gene (reference sequence). The CDR3 reads CASSSRTGNEKLFF. The CDR3 DNA follows: TGTGCCAGTAGTTCAAGGACCGGTAATGAAAAACTGTTTTTT.

In DNA, the CDR3 is TGTGCCAGCAGCCAATCCGGGTTCGTGGATACGCAGTATTTT. Its translation is CASSQSGFVDTQYF. The chain couples TRBV7-2 to TRBJ2-3; no definite D call. CDR3 length: 14 residues. V dropped 5 bases and J dropped 6 bases, with 15 bases sitting between them. From germline, CDR1 is SGHTA and CDR2 FQGNSA.

The genes are TRBV6-1 and TRBJ2-5, with 7 bases lining up with TRBD2. Germline CDR1 reads MNHNS; CDR2 reads SASEGT. This CDR3 contains 15 residues. The junction had 10 bases not matched to a gene; V was cut back by 6 bases and J by 3 bases. In DNA, the CDR3 is TGTGCCAGCAGCCCCCAGGGAGGGCCCAAAGAGACCCAGTACTTC. Its translation: CASSPQGGPKETQYF.

The chain employs TRBV25-1 and TRBJ2-5; 12 positions match TRBD2. Germline V lookup: CDR1 MGHDK, CDR2 SYGVNS. The V and J ends lost 5 bases and 3 bases, in that order; junction bases with no gene match: 10. The CDR3 is made up of 17 amino acids. DNA of the CDR3: TGTGCCAGCAGTCCACGCCTAGCGGGGGGGCCAGAAGAGACCCAGTACTTC. As protein: CASSPRLAGGPEETQYF.

This chain uses TRBV18 with TRBJ2-2; tentatively, D is TRBD2 (5 bases). The germline V and J ends were trimmed by 8 bases and 3 bases, with 16 bases remaining between them. The CDR3 spans 15 residues. Germline V lookup: CDR1 KGHSH, CDR2 LQKENI. The CDR3 region is CASRMGRSYTGELFF. The CDR3 DNA reads as TGTGCCAGCCGAATGGGGAGATCCTACACCGGGGAGCTGTTTTTT.

The J gene is TRBJ1-2, the V gene TRBV5-1; the match to TRBD1 covers 8 bases. The CDR3 contains 15 residues. Germline V gene sequence: CDR1 SGHRS, CDR2 YFSETQ. J was trimmed by 4 bases and V by 7 bases; bases with no gene match: 12. The CDR3, as DNA: TGCGCCAGCCAAATCAGGACAGGGATGAGCTATGGCTACACCTTC. Translating it yields CASQIRTGMSYGYTF. Complete variable domain (other parts from reference TRBV5-1 and TRBJ1-2): KAGVTQTPRYLIKTRGQQVTLSCSPISGHRSVSWYQQTPGQGLQFLFEYFSETQRNKGNFPGRFSGRQFSNSRSEMNVSTLELGDSALYLCASQIRTGMSYGYTFGSGTRLTVV.

The CDR3 DNA follows: TGTGCCAGCAGTTCGTATTGGGAGGGGATGAACACTGAAGCTTTCTTT. Protein: CASSSYWEGMNTEAFF. This chain joins TRBV28 and TRBJ1-1, with D tentatively TRBD1 (5 bases). V shed 4 bases and J shed 0 bases, with 15 bases lying between them. The CDR3 is made up of 16 amino acids. Germline CDR1 reads MDHEN; CDR2 reads SYDVKM.

The J gene is TRBJ1-1, the V gene TRBV11-2, with D uncertain. CDR3 length equals 13 residues. Trimming left V 3 bases short and J 7 bases short, with 12 bases between. CDR1 SGHAT and CDR2 FQNNGV come from the germline V gene. The CDR3 coding sequence is TGTGCCAGCAGCTTTTCCTCAGTCGGTGAAGCTTTCTTT. This translates into CASSFSSVGEAFF.

This clone was observed a few times. V usage is TRBV6-1 and J usage is TRBJ1-3; maybe TRBD1 (6 bases). Germline V CDR1 and CDR2: MNHNS, SASEGT. CDR3 length: 15 amino acids. V was shortened by 4 bases and J by 0 bases, with 10 bases between the two germline ends. CDR3 region: CASSVSDSSGNTIYF. The CDR3 coding sequence is TGTGCCAGCAGTGTCTCGGACAGCTCTGGAAACACCATATATTTT.

The rearrangement joins TRBV7-2 to TRBJ1-4; D uncertain. CDR1 is SGHTA, CDR2 FQGNSA, per germline. The ends were cut back, 3 bases at V and 6 bases at J, with 8 bases in the middle. The CDR3 extends over 13 amino acids. The CDR3 DNA reads TGTGCCAGCAGCTTCTACATGGATGAAAAACTGTTTTTT. The encoded protein is CASSFYMDEKLFF. The full variable domain, with the rest looked up from reference TRBV7-2 and TRBJ1-4, is GAGVSQSPSNKVTEKGKDVELRCDPISGHTALYWYRQSLGQGLEFLIYFQGNSAPDKSGLPSDRFSAERTGGSVSTLTIQRTQQEDSAVYLCASSFYMDEKLFFGSGTQLSVL.

This clone was detected only a few times. The chain employs TRBV5-1 and TRBJ1-4; weak D call: TRBD1 (5 bases). Germline lookup yields CDR1 SGHRS and CDR2 YFSETQ. Trimming cost V 4 bases and J 0 bases, with 7 bases left between them. CDR3 size: 14 residues. Written as DNA, the CDR3 is TGCGCCAGCAGCCAGACAGCAACTAATGAAAAACTGTTTTTT. This translates into CASSQTATNEKLFF. The whole variable domain, remainder taken from reference TRBV5-1 and TRBJ1-4, is KAGVTQTPRYLIKTRGQQVTLSCSPISGHRSVSWYQQTPGQGLQFLFEYFSETQRNKGNFPGRFSGRQFSNSRSEMNVSTLELGDSALYLCASSQTATNEKLFFGSGTQLSVL.

V usage is TRBV11-2 and J usage is TRBJ2-7; 8 nucleotides line up with TRBD1. The CDR3 spans 16 residues. V was pared by 5 bases and J by 4 bases, with 13 bases of the junction left unmatched. CDR1 is SGHAT and CDR2 is FQNNGV in the germline V gene. CDR3 amino acids: CASSPLSRQGLYEQYF. CDR3 sequence (DNA): TGTGCCAGCAGCCCTCTCTCCCGACAGGGGTTATACGAGCAGTACTTC.

J is TRBJ2-2 and V is TRBV29-1; D possibly corresponds to TRBD2 (5 bases). Deletions cut 6 bases from V and 6 bases from J, with 17 bases between. The V gene's germline CDR1 is SQVTM and CDR2 ANQGSEA. The CDR3 loop spans 14 amino acids. CDR3 loop: CSVGSVAGPGELFF. In DNA, the CDR3 is TGCAGCGTCGGGTCGGTCGCGGGTCCCGGGGAGCTGTTTTTT.

CDR3 DNA sequence: TGCGCCAGCAGCCAGTATAGAAACGAGCAGTACTTC. Translating it yields CASSQYRNEQYF. This chain links TRBV4-3 with TRBJ2-7; no reliable D call. Per the germline V gene, CDR1 is LGHNA and CDR2 is YSLEER. Between the trimmed V and J ends, which lost 3 bases and 5 bases, there was a span of 8 bases. The CDR3 is made up of 12 amino acids.

The chain joins TRBV7-3 to TRBJ1-3; D gene ambiguous. Germline CDR1 is SGHTA and CDR2 is FQGTGA. The V end was cut by 5 bases, the J end by 0 bases, with 5 bases between. The CDR3 loop spans 13 amino acids. As DNA, the CDR3 is TGTGCCAGCAGCCTCCACTCTGGAAACACCATATATTTT. Translated, it gives CASSLHSGNTIYF.

The chain couples TRBV19 to TRBJ1-1; a weak D match, TRBD1 (5 bases). The germline V gene has CDR1 LNHDA and CDR2 SQIVND (reference sequence). Trimming removed 10 bases from V and 7 bases from J, with 13 bases in between. The CDR3 totals 11 residues. The CDR3 nucleotides read TGTGCCACCGCCGGGACTCTTGAAGCTTTCTTT. This gives the protein CATAGTLEAFF.

The chain couples TRBV30 to TRBJ1-3; 7 nucleotides match TRBD1. J lost 0 bases, V lost 2 bases, and 7 bases had no gene match. This CDR3 has 16 residues. Per germline, CDR1 GTSNPN and CDR2 SVGIG (reference sequence). For the CDR3, the DNA is TGTGCCTGGAGTAACAGGGGCGCAAGCTCTGGAAACACCATATATTTT. Translation gives CAWSNRGASSGNTIYF. Supplemented by reference TRBV30 and TRBJ1-3, the full variable domain reads SQTIHQWPATLVQPVGSPLSLECTVEGTSNPNLYWYRQAAGRGLQLLFYSVGIGQISSEVPQNLSASRPQDRQFILSSKKLLLSDSGFYLCAWSNRGASSGNTIYFGEGSWLTVV.

The DNA of the CDR3 is TGTGCCTGGACTCGGGGACAGGGGTCGGAGCAGTACTTC. The encoded protein is CAWTRGQGSEQYF. The chain uses TRBV30 and TRBJ2-5; 10 bases agree with TRBD1. Germline lookup yields CDR1 GTSNPN and CDR2 SVGIG (reference sequence). The CDR3 loop spans 13 amino acids. Unmatched junction bases numbered 10, after V lost 4 bases and J lost 11 bases.

This chain uses TRBV2 with TRBJ1-2, with TRBD1 matching over 10 bases. J gave up 6 bases and V 6 bases, and 10 bases lay outside the gene matches. The CDR3 has 15 amino acids. The germline V gene encodes CDR1 SNHLY and CDR2 FYNNEI. CDR3 amino acids: CASSRDRGLGDGYTF. CDR3 nucleotide sequence: TGTGCCAGCAGCCGGGACAGGGGACTTGGGGATGGCTACACCTTC.

This clone was detected a few times. The V call is TRBV7-9, the J call TRBJ2-1; D remains unclear. Per germline, CDR1 SEHNR and CDR2 FQNEAQ (reference sequence). The CDR3 covers 14 residues. V was cut by 2 bases and J by 5 bases, with 10 bases left in between. The CDR3 DNA follows: TGTGCCAGCAGCTTACAAGCAACTGACAATGAGCAGTTCTTC. Its translation is CASSLQATDNEQFF.

V is TRBV19 and J is TRBJ1-3; 9 nucleotides match TRBD1. The length of the CDR3 is 16 residues. V lost 4 bases and J lost 0; bases outside the gene matches: 4. Germline CDR1 LNHDA, CDR2 SQIVND (reference sequence). CDR3 DNA sequence: TGTGCCAGTAGTAGACAGGGGGTGAGCTCTGGAAACACCATATATTTT. Translated: CASSRQGVSSGNTIYF.

The chain carries TRBV19 and TRBJ2-2, with D unresolved. This CDR3 contains 13 residues. The V gene's germline CDR1 is LNHDA and CDR2 SQIVND (reference sequence). V lost 2 bases to trimming and J lost 6 bases, with 7 bases between them. CDR3 sequence reads: CASSIRASGELFF. CDR3 nucleotides: TGTGCCAGTAGTATAAGGGCATCCGGGGAGCTGTTTTTT.

The chain combines TRBV7-3 with TRBJ1-1; D is unresolved. The V end lost 5 bases, the J end lost 3 bases, and 16 bases lay between the germline ends. Germline V gene sequence: CDR1 SGHTA, CDR2 FQGTGA. The CDR3 has 15 amino acids. The CDR3 nucleotides are TGTGCCAGCAGCCGCCTGCAGCGGACTGACACTGAAGCTTTCTTT. This gives the protein CASSRLQRTDTEAFF.

This chain uses TRBV19 with TRBJ1-5; 7 nucleotides agree with TRBD1. J was trimmed by 4 bases and V by 10 bases; bases with no gene match: 19. The CDR3 is made up of 17 amino acids. Germline V gene lookup returns CDR1 LNHDA and CDR2 SQIVND (reference sequence). CDR3 DNA: TGTGCCACCACCCCGCGGACAGGTATTCCCGGTAATCAGCCCCAGCATTTT. Translating it yields CATTPRTGIPGNQPQHF. Using reference TRBV19 and TRBJ1-5 for the parts outside the CDR3, the full variable domain is DGGITQSPKYLFRKEGQNVTLSCEQNLNHDAMYWYRQDPGQGLRLIYYSQIVNDFQKGDIAEGYSVSREKKESFPLTVTSAQKNPTAFYLCATTPRTGIPGNQPQHFGDGTRLSIL.

The chain links TRBV19 to TRBJ1-3, with D uncertain. Germline V lookup: CDR1 LNHDA, CDR2 SQIVND (reference sequence). Trimming took 8 bases from V and 0 from J, leaving 5 bases between them. The CDR3 has 12 residues. CDR3 bases: TGTGCCAGTGGATACTCTGGAAACACCATATATTTT. Translating gives CASGYSGNTIYF.